This TCR beta chain was captured by sequencing in a study of T cells in localized non-small cell lung cancer. Study-level findings and limits: Patients showing higher blood T cell density tended to see longer overall survival. Median detection of top 100 tumor clones in adjacent lung was 57 clones.

Trimming left V 6 bases short and J 6 bases short, with 14 bases between. The CDR3 is 14 residues long. Germline V CDR1 and CDR2: SGHDN, FVKESK. Turning to this clone: Its antigen is still unknown.

Sequencing was performed with immunoSEQ multiplex PCR; in TCRdb, only in-frame clones are kept and a portion is missing. The sample yields tens of thousands of clones, 60% to 85% seen once. This specimen consisted of PBMCs, obtained before any cancer treatment. The chain carries TRBV14 and TRBJ2-2; TRBD1 is a possible D gene (6 bases). The receptor was derived from a man aged 40-75 years with stage II squamous cell lung carcinoma. CDR3 sequence (DNA): TGTGCCAGCAGGGGGGCATTGCCGTCCGGGGAGCTGTTTTTT. Translation gives CASRGALPSGELFF.